Listed below are T cell receptor beta chains from one sample, sequenced in a study of cytomegalovirus exposure and HLA in healthy donors. TCRdb keeps only in-frame clones here, not all; method: immunoSEQ multiplex PCR. The table lists about 180,000 clones, about 81% of them singletons. Sequenced sample: PBMCs. These receptors were collected from a man aged 40-55 years in good health and CMV-seronegative. Each CDR3 is given with its conserved first and last residue. The order of the fields is J gene, clone size, CDR3 length, D gene, V gene, CDR3 DNA, CDR3 protein. The D gene is left open where the match is weak. The size field is filled for only some rows; it gives once, few, many or a size class.

>TRBJ2-3|.|16|TRBD1|TRBV15
TGTGCCACCAGCAGGGACAGGGGGGCGAGCACAGATACGCAGTATTTT
CATSRDRGASTDTQYF
>TRBJ2-7|.|19|TRBD1|TRBV9
TGTGCCAGCAGCGTATCGGTTAGGGGGCGAGGCGGAGAATCCTACGAGCAGTACTTC
CASSVSVRGRGGESYEQYF
>TRBJ2-5|few|15|.|TRBV10-3
TGTGCCATCAGTGAGTCCGGCAGGCGTTTAGAGACCCAGTACTTC
CAISESGRRLETQYF
>TRBJ1-1|few|13|.|TRBV28
TGTGCCAGCAGAAGAGGGCGGAACACTGAAGCTTTCTTT
CASRRGRNTEAFF
>TRBJ2-7|.|15|TRBD1|TRBV27
TGTGCCAGCAGTCCGCATACCGGGACAGGGAATGAGCAGTACTTC
CASSPHTGTGNEQYF
>TRBJ2-2|.|15|.|TRBV11-3
TGTGCCAGCAGCTTAGAAGTGGCCGTCACCGGGGAGCTGTTTTTT
CASSLEVAVTGELFF
>TRBJ2-1|.|15|TRBD2|TRBV7-3
TGTGCCAGCAGCTATAGCGGGGGCCCCTACAATGAGCAGTTCTTC
CASSYSGGPYNEQFF
>TRBJ2-7|.|15|.|TRBV5-4
TGTGCCAGCAGCTCCCGGGACGGGAGCTCCTACGAGCAGTACTTC
CASSSRDGSSYEQYF
>TRBJ2-1|.|15|.|TRBV27
TGTGCCAGCAGTCCCCGCAGGGGGGTTGGAGTTGAGCAGTTCTTC
CASSPRRGVGVEQFF
>TRBJ2-2|.|17|TRBD2|TRBV18
TGTGCCAGCTCACCAAAGGGACTAGCCGTGAACACCGGGGAGCTGTTTTTT
CASSPKGLAVNTGELFF
>TRBJ2-5|.|14|TRBD1|TRBV19
TGTGCCAGTACCCGGGGACAGGGGGAATTCCACCAGTACTTC
CASTRGQGEFHQYF
>TRBJ2-7|few|16|TRBD1|TRBV5-6
TGTGCCAGCAGCTTTCGGAGCTGGGACAGGGAGTACGAGCAGTACTTC
CASSFRSWDREYEQYF
>TRBJ2-7|.|17|.|TRBV4-1
TGCGCCAGCAGCCAAAATCTCAGAGCGGAACCCTCCTACGAGCAGTACTTC
CASSQNLRAEPSYEQYF
>TRBJ2-5|.|16|.|TRBV1
TGCACCAGCAGCCAAGATAACGCTAGCGGAGAAGAGACCCAGTACTTC
CTSSQDNASGEETQYF
>TRBJ1-2|.|12|TRBD1|TRBV5-4
TGTGCCAGCAGCGTCGACAGGGGTGGCTACACCTTC
CASSVDRGGYTF
>TRBJ2-2|.|15|TRBD2|TRBV18
TGTGCCAGCTCATGGGCTAGCGGGAACACCGGGGAGCTGTTTTTT
CASSWASGNTGELFF
>TRBJ1-4|.|16|TRBD1|TRBV6-1
TGTGCCAGCAGTGACGACAGGGGGCGGACTAATGAAAAACTGTTTTTT
CASSDDRGRTNEKLFF
>TRBJ1-3|.|16|TRBD1|TRBV6-6
TGTGCCAGCAGTCCCGGGACAGGGTTCTCTGGAAACACCATATATTTT
CASSPGTGFSGNTIYF
>TRBJ2-1|.|18|TRBD2|TRBV13
TGTGCCAGCAGCTCCCTAGCGGGGGGCCCAAGCTCCTACAATGAGCAGTTCTTC
CASSSLAGGPSSYNEQFF
>TRBJ1-5|.|15|TRBD1|TRBV9
TGTGCCAGCAGCAGACAGGGACACAGCAATCAGCCCCAGCATTTT
CASSRQGHSNQPQHF
>TRBJ1-1|.|16|.|TRBV6-1
TGTGCCAGCAGTGAATCCGGGGGAAGGAGTTACACTGAAGCTTTCTTT
CASSESGGRSYTEAFF
>TRBJ2-7|.|14|.|TRBV5-4
TGTGCCAGCAGCCCACAGGGACCGGCCTACGAGCAGTACTTC
CASSPQGPAYEQYF
>TRBJ1-2|few|15|.|TRBV6-4
TGTGCCAGCAGCAAAGGACAGTTTCCTAACTATGGCTACACCTTC
CASSKGQFPNYGYTF
>TRBJ2-2|few|13|.|TRBV19
TGTGCCAGTAGCCAGGATGGGACCGGGGAGCTGTTTTTT
CASSQDGTGELFF
>TRBJ2-2|few|18|TRBD1|TRBV19
TGTGCCAGTAGCCTTAACCCTAACAGGGGTCCGAACACCGGGGAGCTGTTTTTT
CASSLNPNRGPNTGELFF
>TRBJ2-1|.|16|TRBD1|TRBV30
TGTGCCTGGAGTGTACCCGGACAGGGGAGGTACAATGAGCAGTTCTTC
CAWSVPGQGRYNEQFF